This TCR beta chain was sequenced in a study of blood T cell repertoires in COVID-19. On the study more broadly: Both acute and convalescent COVID-19 samples were obtained from the United States, Italy and Spain. T cells, B-cell-depleted T cells, or PBMCs supplied cDNA or gDNA.

Under the authors' procedure: Reference gene primer amplification gave estimated nucleated cell counts. Assay: immunoSEQ multiplex PCR; the TCRdb copy retains only in-frame clones and omits some. Clonal size and the V and J genes are those of that table, whereas D and trimming came from the DNA. This sample has about 160,000 clones, with roughly nine tenths found just once. V was pared by 4 bases and J by 5 bases, with 9 bases between. The CDR3 totals 12 residues. Germline-derived CDR1 and CDR2 are SEHNR and FQNEAQ (reference sequence). Material for sequencing was peripheral blood. The clonotype was recovered from a woman aged 60-75 years with active or convalescent COVID-19. The chain combines TRBV7-9 with TRBJ2-7; no clear D gene. The CDR3 sequence is CASSSGRHEQYF. CDR3 DNA: TGTGCCAGCAGCTCCGGCAGGCACGAGCAGTACTTC.